The text below deals with one T cell receptor beta chain. The antigen this receptor binds is unknown. An end of the junction differs from the germline gene, which may be a read error. The library came from 5' RACE. Reads for this sample came from an Illumina HiSeq 2500. A second PCR of roughly 7 to 11 cycles was performed with a sample-barcoded 5' primer and a J-beta primer mix. Each TCR beta cDNA molecule received a unique molecular identifier from a template-switch 5' adaptor carrying 12 random nucleotides. Each sample yielded at least 3 million CDR3-containing paired-end reads. The Mint cDNA synthesis kit, primed by a TRBC-specific oligonucleotide, was used to synthesize first-strand cDNA from all RNA. All cDNA was treated with uracil-DNA glycosylase and then went through a first 18-cycle PCR with the universal primers M1SS and BC2_uni_R. As for the original processing: For normalization, 1 million high-quality reads, each with a distinct molecular identifier, were randomly selected from each sample. Reads sharing molecular identifiers were discarded rather than binned into consensus sequences. MiTCR, set to a Q25 quality threshold and the strictest error-elimination algorithm, was used for CDR3 identification, clonotype clustering and error correction. Lower-bound total TCR beta diversity was estimated with a nonparametric unseen species model using Euler transformation. The public reads were reprocessed in TCRdb via fastp at Q25 and MiXCR, keeping in-frame beta chains. Entries that share a CDR3 protein sequence are merged under the most common genes and DNA. The V and J calls were not made by the authors but by TCRdb's processing. Here the sample has about a million distinct CDR3 sequences; under 40% occur a single time. The leading ten clones occupy under 15% of the sample.

The germline V gene gives CDR1 as SGHDT and CDR2 as YYEEEE. Inclusive of the bounding cysteine and phenylalanine, the CDR3 is 15 residues long. The DNA shown is the 45-base CDR3, in frame from base 1. Donors were about 36 systemically healthy Caucasian individuals from Russia aged roughly 6 to 90 years. Each donor gave about 9.8 milliliters of peripheral blood, drawn into EDTA-treated Vacutainer tubes. PBMCs were isolated by Ficoll-Paque density-gradient centrifugation, with at least 6 million obtained per sample. Trizol reagent was used to extract total RNA from the PBMCs, yielding at least 5 micrograms per sample. The percentages of naive CD45RAhigh/CD27high T cells were determined by flow cytometry on a PBMC aliquot from every donor. This sample stems from a study of blood T cells in healthy people across ages (dated by TCRdb to about 2015). For the wider study: Template switching captured roughly one uniquely barcoded TCR beta cDNA molecule per two T cells in model experiments. The study measured age-related changes in TCR beta repertoire diversity using deep sequencing normalized with unique cDNA molecular identifiers. The donors were split into four age groups: young (average about 15 years), middle-aged (39), aged (62) and long-lived (more than 80). Donors of different ages were randomly distributed across sequencing lanes to avoid experimental bias. For two donors (one aged 18 to 29 and one aged 80 or older), the study analyzed two additional independent replicas of 1 million unique cDNA reads from the same blood draw.

What the authors observed across the whole study: As age increased, observed TCR beta diversity per million T cells dropped in a roughly linear way, and a significant reduction was already evident by age about 40. Because profiling used bulk unsorted PBMCs, naive and antigen-experienced compartments could not be compared conclusively. Total diversity estimates from one million sequenced T cells were considered lower bounds and underestimates. Compared with the aged group, the long-lived group had more naive CD4+ T cells, fewer expanded clones and increased TCR diversity, a pattern suggesting age selection. The percentage of naive T cells measured by flow cytometry correlated strongly with observed TCR beta diversity. The CMV infection status of donors was not known, potentially confounding age-related changes in expanded clonotypes.

This receptor was identified in a man younger than 30 in good health. The sequencing sample was made of blood. The chain is encoded by TRBV5-6 joined to TRBJ1-1; the D gene is perhaps TRBD1, from 5 matching bases. CDR3 protein: CASSDTGRGGTEAFF. The nucleotides read TGTGCCAGCAGCGATACTGGTAGGGGTGGAACTGAGGCTTTCTTT. With all but the CDR3 taken from the reference TRBV5-6 and TRBJ1-1 genes, the full variable domain is: DAGVTQSPTHLIKTRGQQVTLRCSPKSGHDTVSWYQQALGQGPQFIFQYYEEEERQRGNFPDRFSGHQFPNYSSELNVNALLLGDSALYLCASSDTGRGGTEAFFGQGTRLTVV.